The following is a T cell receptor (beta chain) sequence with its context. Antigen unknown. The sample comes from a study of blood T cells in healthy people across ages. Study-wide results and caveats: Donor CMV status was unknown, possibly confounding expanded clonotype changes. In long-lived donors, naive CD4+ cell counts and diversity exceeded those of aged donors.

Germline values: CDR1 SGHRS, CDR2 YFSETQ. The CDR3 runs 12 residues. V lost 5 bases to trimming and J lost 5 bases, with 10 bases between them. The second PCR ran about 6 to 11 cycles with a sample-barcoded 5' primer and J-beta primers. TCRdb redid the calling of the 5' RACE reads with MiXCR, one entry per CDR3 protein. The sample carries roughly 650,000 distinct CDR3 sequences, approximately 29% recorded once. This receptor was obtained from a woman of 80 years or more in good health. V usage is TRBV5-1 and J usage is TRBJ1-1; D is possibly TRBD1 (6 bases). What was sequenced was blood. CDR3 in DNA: TGCGCCAGCAGACGCGGACAGACTGAAGCTTTCTTT. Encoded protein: CASRRGQTEAFF.